The sequence of this TCR beta chain was determined in a study of blood T cell repertoires in COVID-19. The CDR3 has 13 amino acids. Germline V CDR1 and CDR2: LGHDT, YNNKEL (reference sequence). Trimming shortened V by 6 bases and J by 8 bases, and 16 bases separated the two germline ends. Clones were read by immunoSEQ multiplex PCR, and TCRdb kept only the in-frame ones, dropping some. Counted here are about 260,000 clones, 70% to 85% occurring once; the ten biggest clones make up 1.5% to 2%. The table lists this clone with many counts. The clonotype comes from a woman older than 75 with acute or convalescent COVID-19. This chain connects TRBV3-1 (or the pseudogene TRBV3-2) to TRBJ1-2, with unresolved D. Specimen: peripheral blood. The CDR3 bases are TGTGCCAGCAGTCAGAAGCGAGGGCGAGGCTACACCTTC. This codes for CASSQKRGRGYTF.